This entry lists 9 T cell receptor beta chains sequenced from one sample in a study of OX40 agonist ivuxolimab in advanced cancers. The method was immunoSEQ multiplex PCR; TCRdb's version includes in-frame clones alone and lacks a portion of them. The sample consists of roughly 64,000 clones, roughly 80% of them appearing once. This material consisted of CD4+ or CD8+ T cells sorted from blood, taken in a trial of the OX40 agonist ivuxolimab. The receptor set was obtained from an adult with an advanced solid tumor such as melanoma, head and neck, liver or kidney cancer.

The chain links TRBV4-1 to TRBJ2-1; D uncertain. Trimming shortened V by 0 bases and J by 3 bases, and 9 bases separated the two germline ends. CDR3 size: 15 residues. The germline CDR1 and CDR2 sequences are MGHRA and YSYEKL. The CDR3 sequence is CASSQDPANYNEQFF. CDR3 bases: TGCGCCAGCAGCCAAGATCCAGCTAACTACAATGAGCAGTTCTTC.

The chain employs TRBV9 and TRBJ1-4; tentatively, D is TRBD1 (5 bases). V was trimmed by 3 bases and J by 2 bases, leaving 17 bases between them. CDR1 and CDR2 (germline): SGDLS, YYNGEE. CDR3 length: 17 amino acids. The CDR3 DNA sequence: TGTGCCAGCAGCGCCGGGGTCGGGTCAGGGACTAATGAAAAACTGTTTTTT. Protein: CASSAGVGSGTNEKLFF.

V usage is TRBV19 and J usage is TRBJ2-3; 7 bases align to TRBD1. Trimming removed 3 bases from V and 4 bases from J; junction bases left unmatched: 13. Per germline, CDR1 LNHDA and CDR2 SQIVND (reference sequence). The CDR3 is 17 residues long. CDR3: CASSMAVQGFGPDTQYF. The CDR3 nucleotides read TGTGCCAGTAGTATGGCGGTACAGGGGTTTGGGCCAGATACGCAGTATTTT.

This clone was seen a single time. The V gene is TRBV5-4, the J gene TRBJ2-3; 8 bases match TRBD2. The junction had 15 bases not matched to a gene; V was cut back by 4 bases and J by 5 bases. CDR1 is SGHNT and CDR2 is YYREEE in the germline V gene (reference sequence). The CDR3 is made up of 17 amino acids. CDR3 region: CASSQDLPGGHGDTQYF. In DNA, the CDR3 is TGTGCCAGCAGCCAAGATTTACCGGGGGGGCATGGAGATACGCAGTATTTT.

V and J are TRBV27 and TRBJ2-7; possible D gene TRBD1, 5 bases. This CDR3 is built from 13 residues. CDR1 and CDR2 (germline): MNHEY, SMNVEV (reference sequence). The V and J ends lost 7 bases and 0 bases respectively, with 10 bases between them. CDR3: CASKTASSYEQYF. DNA of the CDR3: TGTGCCAGCAAGACAGCCAGCTCCTACGAGCAGTACTTC.

The J gene is TRBJ1-2, the V gene TRBV18; D is perhaps TRBD1 (5 bases). CDR3 size: 14 residues. Germline CDR1 KGHSH, CDR2 LQKENI. V lost 8 bases to trimming and J lost 2 bases, with 15 bases between them. Here the CDR3 reads CASIRDPGNYGYTF. The DNA for the CDR3 is TGTGCCAGCATCCGGGACCCGGGAAACTATGGCTACACCTTC.

The rearrangement joins TRBV18 to TRBJ2-1; 9 positions match TRBD2. There are 15 residues in the CDR3. CDR1 is KGHSH and CDR2 is LQKENI in the germline V gene. J was trimmed by 10 bases and V by 2 bases; bases with no gene match: 9. The chain's CDR3 is CASSPELAGWMEQFF. CDR3 in DNA: TGTGCCAGCTCACCAGAACTAGCGGGCTGGATGGAGCAGTTCTTC.

This rearrangement joins TRBV5-1 to TRBJ2-5; perhaps D is TRBD1 or TRBD2 (6 bases each). Germline V lookup: CDR1 SGHRS, CDR2 YFSETQ. The V gene lost 7 bases and the J gene lost 5 bases, with 18 bases spanning the gap. The CDR3 covers 14 residues. The CDR3 sequence: CASSSTGGRETQYF. DNA of the CDR3: TGCGCCAGCTCCTCGACCGGGGGCAGGGAGACCCAGTACTTC.

V and J are TRBV4-3 and TRBJ2-1; maybe TRBD1 (6 bases). The length of the CDR3 is 17 residues. CDR1 is LGHNA and CDR2 is YSLEER in the germline V gene. Between the trimmed V and J ends, which lost 2 bases and 0 bases, there was a span of 14 bases. The CDR3 DNA sequence: TGCGCCAGCAGCCAAAACCCACGACAGGACTCCTACAATGAGCAGTTCTTC. It is translated as CASSQNPRQDSYNEQFF.